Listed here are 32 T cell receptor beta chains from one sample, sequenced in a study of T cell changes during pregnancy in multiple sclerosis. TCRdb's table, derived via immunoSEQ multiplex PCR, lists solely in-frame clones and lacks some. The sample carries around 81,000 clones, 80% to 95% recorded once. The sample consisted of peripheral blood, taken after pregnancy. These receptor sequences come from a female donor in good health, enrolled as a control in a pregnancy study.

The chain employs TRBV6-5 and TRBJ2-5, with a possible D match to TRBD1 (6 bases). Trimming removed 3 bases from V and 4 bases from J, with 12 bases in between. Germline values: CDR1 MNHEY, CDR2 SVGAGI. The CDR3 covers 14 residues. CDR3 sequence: CASSYPGARETQYF. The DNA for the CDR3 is TGTGCCAGCAGTTATCCAGGGGCTAGAGAGACCCAGTACTTC.

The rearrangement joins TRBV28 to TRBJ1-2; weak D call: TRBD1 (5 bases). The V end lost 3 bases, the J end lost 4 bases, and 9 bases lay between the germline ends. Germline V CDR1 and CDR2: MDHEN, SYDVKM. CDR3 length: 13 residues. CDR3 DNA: TGTGCCAGCAGTTTCACAGGCTCCTATGGCTACACCTTC. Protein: CASSFTGSYGYTF.

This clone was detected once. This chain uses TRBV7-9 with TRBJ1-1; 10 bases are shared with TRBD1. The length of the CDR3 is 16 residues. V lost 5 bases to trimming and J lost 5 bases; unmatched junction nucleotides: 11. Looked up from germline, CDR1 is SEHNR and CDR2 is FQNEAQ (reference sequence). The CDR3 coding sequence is TGTGCCAGCAGCCATCGTACCGGGACAGGGGTAACTGAAGCTTTCTTT. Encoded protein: CASSHRTGTGVTEAFF.

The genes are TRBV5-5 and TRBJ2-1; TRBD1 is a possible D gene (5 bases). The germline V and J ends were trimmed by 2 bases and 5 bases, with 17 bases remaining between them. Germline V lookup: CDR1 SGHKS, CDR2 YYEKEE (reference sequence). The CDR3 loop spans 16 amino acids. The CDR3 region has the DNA TGTGCCAGCAGCTTCCCGGAGACAGCTATCAACAATGAGCAGTTCTTC. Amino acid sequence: CASSFPETAINNEQFF.

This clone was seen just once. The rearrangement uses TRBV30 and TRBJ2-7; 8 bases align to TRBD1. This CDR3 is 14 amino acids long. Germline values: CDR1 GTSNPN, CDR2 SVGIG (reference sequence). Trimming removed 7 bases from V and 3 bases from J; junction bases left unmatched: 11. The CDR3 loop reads CASKDRGVNYEQYF. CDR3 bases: TGTGCCTCTAAAGACAGGGGTGTCAACTACGAGCAGTACTTC.

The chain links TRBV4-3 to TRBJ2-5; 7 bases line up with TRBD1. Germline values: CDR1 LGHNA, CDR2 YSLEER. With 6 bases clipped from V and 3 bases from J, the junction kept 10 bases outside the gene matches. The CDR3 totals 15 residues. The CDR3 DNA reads TGCGCCAGCAGTCGTTACGGGACAGAGGAAGAGACCCAGTACTTC. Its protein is CASSRYGTEEETQYF.

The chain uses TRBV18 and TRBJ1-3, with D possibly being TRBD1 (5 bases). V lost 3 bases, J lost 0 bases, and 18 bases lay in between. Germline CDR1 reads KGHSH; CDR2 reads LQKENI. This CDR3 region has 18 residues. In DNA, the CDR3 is TGTGCCAGCTCACCGCTAGCGGGGCAGGCAAACTCTGGAAACACCATATATTTT. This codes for CASSPLAGQANSGNTIYF.

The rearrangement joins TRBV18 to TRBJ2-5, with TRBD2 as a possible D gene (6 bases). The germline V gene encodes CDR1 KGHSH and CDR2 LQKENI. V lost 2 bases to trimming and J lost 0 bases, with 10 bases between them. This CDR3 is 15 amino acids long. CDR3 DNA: TGTGCCAGCTCACCAGTACTAGCTAACCAAGAGACCCAGTACTTC. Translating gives CASSPVLANQETQYF.

As DNA, the CDR3 is TGTGCCAGCTCACTCATGGACTCCGGGAACACCGGGGAGCTGTTTTTT. Translated: CASSLMDSGNTGELFF. The chain couples TRBV18 to TRBJ2-2; D may be TRBD2 (5 bases). Germline V gene data show CDR1 as KGHSH and CDR2 as LQKENI. This CDR3 region has 16 residues. V was pared by 4 bases and J by 1 base, with 13 bases between.

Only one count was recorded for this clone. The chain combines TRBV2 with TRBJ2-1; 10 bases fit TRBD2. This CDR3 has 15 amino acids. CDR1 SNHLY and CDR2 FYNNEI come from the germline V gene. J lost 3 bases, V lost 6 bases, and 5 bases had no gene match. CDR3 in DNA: TGTGCCAGCAGAGGAGCGGGGGGGGGCTACAATGAGCAGTTCTTC. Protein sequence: CASRGAGGGYNEQFF. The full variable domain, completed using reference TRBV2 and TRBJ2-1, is EPEVTQTPSHQVTQMGQEVILRCVPISNHLYFYWYRQILGQKVEFLVSFYNNEISEKSEIFDDQFSVERPDGSNFTLKIRSTKLEDSAMYFCASRGAGGGYNEQFFGPGTRLTVL.

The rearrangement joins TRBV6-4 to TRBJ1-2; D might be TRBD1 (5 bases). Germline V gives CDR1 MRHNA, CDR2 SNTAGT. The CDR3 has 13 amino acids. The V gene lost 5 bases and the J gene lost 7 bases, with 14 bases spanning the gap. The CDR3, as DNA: TGTGCCAGCAGTCGGGGGAAGGGAAGTGGCTACACCTTC. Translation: CASSRGKGSGYTF.

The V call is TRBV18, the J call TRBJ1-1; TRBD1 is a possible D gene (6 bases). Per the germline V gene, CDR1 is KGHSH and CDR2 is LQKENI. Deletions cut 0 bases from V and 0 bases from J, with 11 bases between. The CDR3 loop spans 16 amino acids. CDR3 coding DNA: TGTGCCAGCTCACCACCGGAAGGGGGAATGAACACTGAAGCTTTCTTT. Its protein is CASSPPEGGMNTEAFF.

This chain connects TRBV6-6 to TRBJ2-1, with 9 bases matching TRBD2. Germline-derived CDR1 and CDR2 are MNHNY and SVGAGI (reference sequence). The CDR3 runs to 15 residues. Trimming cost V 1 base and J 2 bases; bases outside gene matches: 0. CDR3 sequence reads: CASSYLAGAYNEQFF. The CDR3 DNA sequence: TGTGCCAGCAGTTACTTAGCGGGGGCCTACAATGAGCAGTTCTTC.

CDR3 coding DNA: TGTGCCACCAGGGCAGGGGAAGGACCCGGGGAGCTGTTTTTT. Protein: CATRAGEGPGELFF. The rearrangement links TRBV6-5 to TRBJ2-2; D may be TRBD1 (6 bases). V was trimmed by 10 bases and J by 6 bases, leaving 18 bases between them. The CDR3 consists of 14 residues. The germline V gene has CDR1 MNHEY and CDR2 SVGAGI.

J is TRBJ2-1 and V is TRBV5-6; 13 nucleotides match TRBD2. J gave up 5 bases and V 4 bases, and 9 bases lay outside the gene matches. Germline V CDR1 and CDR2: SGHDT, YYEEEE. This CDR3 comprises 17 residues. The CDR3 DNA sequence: TGTGCCAGCAGCACCAGACTAGCGGGAGGCTGGGACAATGAGCAGTTCTTC. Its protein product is CASSTRLAGGWDNEQFF.

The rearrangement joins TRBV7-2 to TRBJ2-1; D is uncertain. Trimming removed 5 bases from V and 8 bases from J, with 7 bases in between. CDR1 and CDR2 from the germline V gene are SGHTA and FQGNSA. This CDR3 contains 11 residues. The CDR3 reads CASSQAHEQFF. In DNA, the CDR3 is TGTGCCAGCAGCCAAGCACATGAGCAGTTCTTC.

This chain's CDR3 is CASSLGLAGGNEQFF. As DNA, the CDR3 is TGTGCCAGCAGCTTAGGGCTAGCGGGAGGGAATGAGCAGTTCTTC. The chain has TRBV13 and TRBJ2-1; 12 bases are a match to TRBD2. The V segment lost 0 bases and the J segment 7 bases; nucleotides outside the gene matches: 1. The CDR3 sequence is 15 residues long. CDR1 and CDR2 from the germline V gene are PRHDT and FYEKMQ (reference sequence).

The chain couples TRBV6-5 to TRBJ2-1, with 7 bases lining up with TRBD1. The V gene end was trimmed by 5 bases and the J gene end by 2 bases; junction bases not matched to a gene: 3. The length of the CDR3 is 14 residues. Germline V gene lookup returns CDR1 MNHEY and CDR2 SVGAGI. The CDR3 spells CASSRGPTYNEQFF. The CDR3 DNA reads TGTGCCAGCAGTAGGGGGCCGACCTACAATGAGCAGTTCTTC.

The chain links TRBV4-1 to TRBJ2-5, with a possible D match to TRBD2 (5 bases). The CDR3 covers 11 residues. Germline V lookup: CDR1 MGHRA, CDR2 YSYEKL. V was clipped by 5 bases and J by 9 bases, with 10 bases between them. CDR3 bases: TGCGCCAGCAGCTACGAGGGAGCCCAGTACTTC. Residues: CASSYEGAQYF.

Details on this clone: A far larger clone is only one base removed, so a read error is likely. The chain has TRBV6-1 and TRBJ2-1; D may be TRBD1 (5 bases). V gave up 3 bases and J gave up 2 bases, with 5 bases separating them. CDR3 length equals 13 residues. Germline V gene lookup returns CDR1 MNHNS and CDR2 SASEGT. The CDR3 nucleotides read TGTGCCAGCAGTGAGGACACCTACAATGAGCAGTTCTTC. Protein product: CASSEDTYNEQFF.

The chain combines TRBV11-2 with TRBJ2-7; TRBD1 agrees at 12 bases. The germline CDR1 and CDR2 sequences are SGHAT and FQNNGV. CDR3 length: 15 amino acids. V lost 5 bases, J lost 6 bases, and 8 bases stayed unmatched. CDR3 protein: CASSVGQGARGEQYF. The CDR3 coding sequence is TGTGCCAGCAGCGTGGGACAGGGGGCGCGGGGCGAGCAGTACTTC.

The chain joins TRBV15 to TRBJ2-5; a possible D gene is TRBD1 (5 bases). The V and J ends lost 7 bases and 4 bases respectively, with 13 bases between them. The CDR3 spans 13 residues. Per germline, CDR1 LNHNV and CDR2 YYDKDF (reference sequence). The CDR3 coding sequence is TGTGCCACCACCCCTTTGGGGCTAGAGACCCAGTACTTC. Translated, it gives CATTPLGLETQYF.

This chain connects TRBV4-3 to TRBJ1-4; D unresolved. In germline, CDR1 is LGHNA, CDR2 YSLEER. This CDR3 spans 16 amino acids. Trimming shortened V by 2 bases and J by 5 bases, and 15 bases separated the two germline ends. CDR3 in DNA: TGCGCCAGCAGCCAATCTAAGGGCACGGGGAATGAAAAACTGTTTTTT. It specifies CASSQSKGTGNEKLFF.

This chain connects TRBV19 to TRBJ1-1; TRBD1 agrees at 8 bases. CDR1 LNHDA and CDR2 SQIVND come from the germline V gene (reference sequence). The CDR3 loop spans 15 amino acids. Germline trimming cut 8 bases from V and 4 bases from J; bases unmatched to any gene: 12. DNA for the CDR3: TGTGCCAGTCTTCGACAGGGGAGGAAGGGCACTGAAGCTTTCTTT. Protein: CASLRQGRKGTEAFF.

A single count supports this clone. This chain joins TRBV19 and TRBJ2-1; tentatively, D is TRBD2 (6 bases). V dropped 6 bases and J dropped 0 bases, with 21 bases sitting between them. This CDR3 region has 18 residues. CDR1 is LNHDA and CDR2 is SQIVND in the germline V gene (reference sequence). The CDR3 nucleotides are TGTGCCAGTAGACCGGCCTTACACGGGGGAAGCTCCTACAATGAGCAGTTCTTC. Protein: CASRPALHGGSSYNEQFF.

CDR3 in amino acids: CASSRDTSGGRRFILDTQYF. DNA of the CDR3: TGCGCCAGCAGCCGAGACACTAGCGGCGGGAGAAGATTCATCTTGGATACGCAGTATTTT. This chain joins TRBV4-3 and TRBJ2-3, with 8 bases lining up with TRBD2. The CDR3 contains 20 residues. The germline CDR1 and CDR2 sequences are LGHNA and YSLEER. J gave up 6 bases and V 4 bases, and 24 bases lay outside the gene matches.

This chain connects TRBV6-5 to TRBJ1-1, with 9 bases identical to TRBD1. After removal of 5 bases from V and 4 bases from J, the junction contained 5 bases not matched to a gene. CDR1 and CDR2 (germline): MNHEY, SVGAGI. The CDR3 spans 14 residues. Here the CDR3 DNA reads TGTGCCAGCAGTGACACAGGGGGCATCACTGAAGCTTTCTTT. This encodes CASSDTGGITEAFF.

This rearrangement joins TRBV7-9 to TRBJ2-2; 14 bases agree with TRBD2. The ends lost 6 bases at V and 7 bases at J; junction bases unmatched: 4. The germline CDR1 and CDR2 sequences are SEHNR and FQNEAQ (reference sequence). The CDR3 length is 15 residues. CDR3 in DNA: TGTGCCAGCAGGGGACTAGCGGGAGACGGCGGGGAGCTGTTTTTT. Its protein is CASRGLAGDGGELFF. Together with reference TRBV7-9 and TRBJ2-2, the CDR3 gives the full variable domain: DTGVSQNPRHKITKRGQNVTFRCDPISEHNRLYWYRQTLGQGPEFLTYFQNEAQLEKSRLLSDRFSAERPKGSFSTLEIQRTEQGDSAMYLCASRGLAGDGGELFFGEGSRLTVL.

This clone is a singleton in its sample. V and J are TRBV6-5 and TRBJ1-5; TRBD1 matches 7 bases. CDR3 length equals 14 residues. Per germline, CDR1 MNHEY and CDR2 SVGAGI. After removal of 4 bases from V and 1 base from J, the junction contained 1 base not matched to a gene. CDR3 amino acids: CASSFRGSNQPQHF. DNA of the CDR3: TGTGCCAGCAGTTTCAGGGGGAGCAATCAGCCCCAGCATTTT.

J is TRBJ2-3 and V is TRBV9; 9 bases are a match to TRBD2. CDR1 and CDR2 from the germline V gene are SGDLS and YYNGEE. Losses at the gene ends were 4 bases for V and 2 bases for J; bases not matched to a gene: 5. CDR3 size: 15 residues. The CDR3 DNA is TGTGCCAGCAGCCCAGCGGGGGGCTACACAGATACGCAGTATTTT. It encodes CASSPAGGYTDTQYF.

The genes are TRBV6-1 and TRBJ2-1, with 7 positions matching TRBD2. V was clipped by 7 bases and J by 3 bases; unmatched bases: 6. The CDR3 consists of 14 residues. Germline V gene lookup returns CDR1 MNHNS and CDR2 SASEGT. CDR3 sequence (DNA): TGTGCCAGCATACTAAGCGGGAACTACAATGAGCAGTTCTTC. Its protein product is CASILSGNYNEQFF.

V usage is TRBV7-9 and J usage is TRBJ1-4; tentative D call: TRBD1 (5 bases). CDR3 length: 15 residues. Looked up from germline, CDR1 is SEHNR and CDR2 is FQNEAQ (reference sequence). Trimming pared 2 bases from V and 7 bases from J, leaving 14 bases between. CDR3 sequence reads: CASSLSSGGGEKLFF. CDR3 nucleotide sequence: TGTGCCAGCAGCTTATCCTCCGGGGGGGGTGAAAAACTGTTTTTT. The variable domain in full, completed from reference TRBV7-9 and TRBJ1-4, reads DTGVSQNPRHKITKRGQNVTFRCDPISEHNRLYWYRQTLGQGPEFLTYFQNEAQLEKSRLLSDRFSAERPKGSFSTLEIQRTEQGDSAMYLCASSLSSGGGEKLFFGSGTQLSVL.